The clone carrying this T cell receptor beta chain was detected only a few times. The antigen remains unidentified. This entry belongs to a study of T cells in localized non-small cell lung cancer. Study outcomes and limitations: T cell clonality was highest in uninvolved adjacent lung, above tumor.

Germline assignment: CDR1 SGHDT and CDR2 YYEEEE. With 0 bases clipped from V and 4 bases from J, the junction kept 8 bases outside the gene matches. This CDR3 spans 17 amino acids. Profiling relied on immunoSEQ multiplex PCR, and the TCRdb table lists in-frame clones only, not all of them. The sample shows tens of thousands of clones, approximately 80% of them seen only once. The chain has TRBV5-6 and TRBJ2-5; 11 bases are a match to TRBD2. The sequence was obtained from a man aged 35-75 years with stage II lung adenocarcinoma. The source was PBMCs, collected before any cancer treatment. CDR3 coding DNA: TGTGCCAGCAGCTTGGCCGTTAGCGGGAGGGCCGCAGAGACCCAGTACTTC. Translation gives CASSLAVSGRAAETQYF.